These 28 T cell receptor beta chains share one sample of origin, sequenced in a study of monozygotic twins with cystic fibrosis. Measured with immunoSEQ multiplex PCR; TCRdb has only the in-frame clones, and not every one. This repertoire shows 30,000 to 40,000 clones, approximately 72% found once; its top ten account for 0.78%. The sample was blood. The receptors here all came from a girl aged 10-17 years with cystic fibrosis.

The rearrangement joins TRBV19 to TRBJ1-2; no clear D gene. The V end lost 2 bases, the J end lost 2 bases, and 15 bases lay between the germline ends. The CDR3 extends over 16 amino acids. Germline V gene data show CDR1 as LNHDA and CDR2 as SQIVND (reference sequence). The DNA for the CDR3 is TGTGCCAGTAGTATATCCCACCCCGCAAGAAACTATGGCTACACCTTC. This encodes CASSISHPARNYGYTF. Together with reference TRBV19 and TRBJ1-2, the CDR3 gives the full variable domain: DGGITQSPKYLFRKEGQNVTLSCEQNLNHDAMYWYRQDPGQGLRLIYYSQIVNDFQKGDIAEGYSVSREKKESFPLTVTSAQKNPTAFYLCASSISHPARNYGYTFGSGTRLTVV.

The J gene is TRBJ2-3, the V gene TRBV4-3; D gene uncertain. V was shortened by 2 bases and J by 6 bases, with 12 bases between the two germline ends. The CDR3 contains 14 residues. Per germline, CDR1 LGHNA and CDR2 YSLEER. The CDR3: CASSQRAHGDTQYF. CDR3 coding DNA: TGCGCCAGCAGCCAAAGGGCCCATGGGGATACGCAGTATTTT.

The V call is TRBV4-3, the J call TRBJ1-2, with TRBD1 identical over 9 bases. Unmatched junction bases numbered 9, after V lost 2 bases and J lost 8 bases. The CDR3 spans 15 residues. Per the germline V gene, CDR1 is LGHNA and CDR2 is YSLEER. In DNA, the CDR3 is TGCGCCAGCAGCCAATCTCCGGGACAGGGATACGGCTACACCTTC. It encodes CASSQSPGQGYGYTF.

V and J are TRBV1 and TRBJ1-1; no DNA check was done on the table's D call, TRBD1. TRBV1 is shown as a pseudogene. The CDR3 sequence is 12 residues long. The CDR3 DNA follows: TGCACCAGCAGACTAAACAGGGGTCGCGCTTTCTTT. This encodes CTSRLNRGRAFF.

This clone came up a few times. The chain couples TRBV7-9 to TRBJ1-1; D uncertain. This CDR3 has 13 amino acids. V lost 7 bases and J 3 bases, leaving 12 bases between the germline ends. The V gene's germline CDR1 is SEHNR and CDR2 FQNEAQ (reference sequence). The CDR3 loop reads CASTQTTYTEAFF. The DNA for the CDR3 is TGTGCCAGCACCCAGACAACCTACACTGAAGCTTTCTTT. Full variable domain (missing parts from reference TRBV7-9 and TRBJ1-1): DTGVSQNPRHKITKRGQNVTFRCDPISEHNRLYWYRQTLGQGPEFLTYFQNEAQLEKSRLLSDRFSAERPKGSFSTLEIQRTEQGDSAMYLCASTQTTYTEAFFGQGTRLTVV.

This chain connects TRBV5-6 to TRBJ2-5; D is undetermined. Germline CDR1 and CDR2: SGHDT and YYEEEE. The ends were cut back, 0 bases at V and 4 bases at J, with 10 bases in the middle. The CDR3 length is 14 residues. The CDR3 reads CASSLGLGPETQYF. The CDR3 nucleotides read TGTGCCAGCAGCTTGGGGTTAGGACCAGAGACCCAGTACTTC.

The count of this clone is one. The chain recombines TRBV14 with TRBJ2-1, with 9 bases fitting TRBD2. Germline CDR1 is SGHDN and CDR2 is FVKESK. V shed 3 bases, J shed 10 bases, and the junction held 10 bases outside the gene matches. The CDR3 runs 15 residues. CDR3 sequence reads: CASSQAGGPLWEQFF. Here the CDR3 DNA reads TGTGCCAGCAGCCAGGCGGGAGGGCCGCTTTGGGAGCAGTTCTTC.

V is TRBV5-4 and J is TRBJ2-3; D is ambiguous. The CDR3 has 11 amino acids. The V end was cut by 5 bases, the J end by 4 bases, with 5 bases between. Germline V gives CDR1 SGHNT, CDR2 YYREEE (reference sequence). The CDR3 nucleotides read TGTGCCAGCAGTGGAGCAGATACGCAGTATTTT. This codes for CASSGADTQYF.

This clone was picked up a small number of times. The chain is built from TRBV7-9 and TRBJ2-7; D possibly corresponds to TRBD1 (6 bases). The CDR3 is 17 residues long. Germline values: CDR1 SEHNR, CDR2 FQNEAQ (reference sequence). V was cut by 0 bases and J by 7 bases, with 22 bases left in between. The CDR3 spells CASSLARTDSLVGEQYF. CDR3 in DNA: TGTGCCAGCAGCTTAGCGAGGACGGACAGCTTGGTAGGGGAGCAGTACTTC. Combining the CDR3 with reference TRBV7-9 and TRBJ2-7 gives the whole variable domain DTGVSQNPRHKITKRGQNVTFRCDPISEHNRLYWYRQTLGQGPEFLTYFQNEAQLEKSRLLSDRFSAERPKGSFSTLEIQRTEQGDSAMYLCASSLARTDSLVGEQYFGPGTRLTVT.

The chain uses TRBV6-5 and TRBJ1-1; 8 nucleotides line up with TRBD1. The germline V gene encodes CDR1 MNHEY and CDR2 SVGAGI. Losses at the gene ends were 6 bases for V and 5 bases for J; bases not matched to a gene: 5. The CDR3 extends over 13 amino acids. The DNA for the CDR3 is TGTGCCAGCAGCGCAGGGGGCGCGACTGAAGCTTTCTTT. It translates to CASSAGGATEAFF.

The rearrangement uses TRBV7-8 and TRBJ1-2; a weak D match, TRBD1 (6 bases). Germline CDR1 SGHVS, CDR2 FQNEAQ. V was cut by 4 bases and J by 1 base, with 13 bases left in between. This CDR3 is 15 amino acids long. The CDR3 loop reads CASSWGTPRNYGYTF. The CDR3 DNA follows: TGTGCCAGCAGCTGGGGGACACCGCGTAACTATGGCTACACCTTC.

The genes are TRBV6-1 and TRBJ2-1; 13 bases are a match to TRBD2. Unmatched junction bases numbered 6, after V lost 6 bases and J lost 13 bases. CDR3 length: 13 residues. Germline V CDR1 and CDR2: MNHNS, SASEGT. CDR3: CASSTGLAGRQFF. The DNA of the CDR3 is TGTGCCAGCAGCACGGGACTAGCGGGAAGACAGTTCTTC.

This sequence joins TRBV4-3 and TRBJ2-1; the D gene is possibly TRBD2 (5 bases). Trimming removed 0 bases from V and 9 bases from J, with 9 bases in between. The CDR3 consists of 13 residues. Germline V gives CDR1 LGHNA, CDR2 YSLEER. CDR3 residues: CASSQDPSTEQFF. CDR3 sequence (DNA): TGCGCCAGCAGCCAAGATCCTAGCACTGAGCAGTTCTTC.

The rearrangement uses TRBV9 and TRBJ2-5; D possibly corresponds to TRBD1 (6 bases). Looked up from germline, CDR1 is SGDLS and CDR2 is YYNGEE. The CDR3 has 16 residues. Trimming removed 3 bases at V and 5 bases at J, with 20 bases between. The CDR3 DNA reads TGTGCCAGCAGCGGGTCCCCCGGGACATTCGGGGAGACCCAGTACTTC. Amino acid sequence: CASSGSPGTFGETQYF.

The chain is built from TRBV2 and TRBJ2-5, with 8 bases matching TRBD2. The germline gives CDR1 SNHLY, CDR2 FYNNEI. V gave up 4 bases and J gave up 5 bases; unmatched junction bases: 6. There are 14 residues in the CDR3. CDR3 DNA: TGTGCCAGCAGTGGACGGGAGGGCCTGGAGACCCAGTACTTC. It specifies CASSGREGLETQYF.

The sample holds a few counts of this clone. The chain recombines TRBV2 with TRBJ1-1, with D hard to call. V gave up 6 bases and J gave up 1 base, with 12 bases separating them. CDR3 length equals 14 residues. Per the germline V gene, CDR1 is SNHLY and CDR2 is FYNNEI. The CDR3 sequence: CASRLSTENTEAFF. The CDR3 DNA sequence: TGTGCCAGCAGACTCAGTACAGAGAACACTGAAGCTTTCTTT. The full variable domain, in which reference TRBV2 and TRBJ1-1 provide the parts outside the CDR3, is EPEVTQTPSHQVTQMGQEVILRCVPISNHLYFYWYRQILGQKVEFLVSFYNNEISEKSEIFDDQFSVERPDGSNFTLKIRSTKLEDSAMYFCASRLSTENTEAFFGQGTRLTVV.

This rearrangement joins TRBV19 to TRBJ2-2; D assignment may be TRBD1 or TRBD2 (5 bases each). With 4 bases removed from V and 7 bases from J, the gap between germline ends came to 19 bases. This CDR3 comprises 16 residues. Germline V gene lookup returns CDR1 LNHDA and CDR2 SQIVND (reference sequence). For the CDR3, the DNA is TGTGCCAGTAGTAAGGTAAACGGGGCATACGACGGGGAGCTGTTTTTT. It is translated as CASSKVNGAYDGELFF.

In this sample, this clone turned up a few times. This chain uses TRBV19 with TRBJ2-4; no definite D call. Germline CDR1 and CDR2: LNHDA and SQIVND (reference sequence). The CDR3 length is 15 residues. V was pared by 6 bases and J by 5 bases, with 17 bases between. In DNA, the CDR3 is TGTGCCAGTAGCATCAATGGACGAGAGCAAAACATTCAGTACTTC. This sequence encodes CASSINGREQNIQYF.

Only one count was recorded for this clone. This sequence joins TRBV9 and TRBJ1-5; D call uncertain. The CDR3 runs to 14 residues. Germline-derived CDR1 and CDR2 are SGDLS and YYNGEE. V shed 0 bases and J shed 6 bases, with 10 bases lying between them. The CDR3 loop reads CASSVDPRRQPQHF. The CDR3 DNA sequence: TGTGCCAGCAGCGTAGATCCGAGACGTCAGCCCCAGCATTTT.

This clone occurred once. The rearrangement uses TRBV30 and TRBJ2-5; 8 bases fit TRBD1. The CDR3 loop spans 13 amino acids. In germline, CDR1 is GTSNPN, CDR2 SVGIG (reference sequence). J was trimmed by 5 bases and V by 2 bases; bases with no gene match: 4. CDR3 amino acids: CAWSPGGSETQYF. CDR3 bases: TGTGCCTGGAGTCCAGGGGGCTCGGAGACCCAGTACTTC.

The chain joins TRBV6-5 to TRBJ2-7; 11 bases are shared with TRBD2. Germline CDR1 MNHEY, CDR2 SVGAGI. The CDR3 runs 15 residues. J was trimmed by 5 bases and V by 6 bases; bases with no gene match: 9. The CDR3 here is CASSYSGRAFHEQYF. The CDR3 nucleotides are TGTGCCAGCAGCTATAGCGGGAGGGCCTTCCACGAGCAGTACTTC.

CDR3 residues: CASSLKGAGSNQPQHF. CDR3 nucleotide sequence: TGTGCCAGCAGCTTAAAGGGGGCAGGGTCCAATCAGCCCCAGCATTTT. The chain carries TRBV7-2 and TRBJ1-5; TRBD1 matches 7 bases. This CDR3 contains 16 residues. The J segment lost 3 bases and the V segment lost 2 bases, leaving 7 bases of the junction unmatched. Germline V gene sequence: CDR1 SGHTA, CDR2 FQGNSA.

The gene calls are TRBV27 and TRBJ2-1; D is unresolved. The CDR3 runs to 14 residues. V dropped 2 bases and J dropped 3 bases, with 8 bases sitting between them. Germline CDR1 MNHEY, CDR2 SMNVEV (reference sequence). CDR3: CASSLDSGYNEQFF. DNA for the CDR3: TGTGCCAGCAGTTTAGATTCCGGCTACAATGAGCAGTTCTTC.

This clone was seen a few times. The chain combines TRBV21-1 with TRBJ2-7; TRBD2 is the table's D call, not checked against the DNA. TRBV21-1 is given as a pseudogene. The length of the CDR3 is 17 residues. The CDR3 here is CASSKPLARGTSYEQYV. CDR3 nucleotide sequence: TGTGCCAGCAGCAAACCCCTAGCGCGAGGCACCTCCTACGAGCAGTACGTC.

This clone was detected only a few times. This sequence joins TRBV7-8 and TRBJ1-1; D unclear. The V end was cut by 4 bases, the J end by 1 base, with 7 bases between. The CDR3 spans 13 residues. From germline, CDR1 is SGHVS and CDR2 FQNEAQ. As DNA, the CDR3 is TGTGCCAGCAGCTACGACGGGAACACTGAAGCTTTCTTT. Its translation is CASSYDGNTEAFF.

This clone was seen only a few times. The J gene is TRBJ2-1, the V gene TRBV19; D unclear. Trimming removed 3 bases from V and 1 base from J, with 13 bases in between. The CDR3 is 16 amino acids. Germline CDR1 LNHDA, CDR2 SQIVND (reference sequence). Written as DNA, the CDR3 is TGTGCCAGTAGTATCGCCCTGACCGGATCCTACAATGAGCAGTTCTTC. Amino acids: CASSIALTGSYNEQFF.

The chain couples TRBV10-3 to TRBJ1-4; unclear D gene. The CDR3 totals 13 residues. Trimming took off 0 bases at V and 7 bases at J, with 6 bases between the two ends. The germline V gene has CDR1 ENHRY and CDR2 SYGVKD. CDR3 nucleotide sequence: TGTGCCATCAGTGAGTCGGGGAGTGAAAAACTGTTTTTT. Translation: CAISESGSEKLFF.

The chain carries TRBV5-1 and TRBJ2-1; D ambiguous. The germline CDR1 and CDR2 sequences are SGHRS and YFSETQ. This CDR3 has 16 amino acids. Trimming left V 7 bases short and J 0 bases short, with 17 bases between. The CDR3 DNA reads as TGCGCCAGCGCTAGGAGCCCCGACCTCTCCTACAATGAGCAGTTCTTC. It specifies CASARSPDLSYNEQFF.